Below, one T cell receptor beta chain is given with its context. What antigen it recognizes has not been identified. Base qualities are not at hand, and no much larger clone is one base apart. This sample was taken from a study of sequential checkpoint blockade in melanoma (dated by TCRdb to about 2019). Notes on the research overall: Patients were assigned by 1:1 randomization to either first-line nivolumab followed by ipilimumab (arm A) or ipilimumab followed by nivolumab (arm B). Maintenance nivolumab came after each of the two trial sequences. The research as a whole found: Larger, independent patient cohorts are needed to validate the response-prediction model that combines TCR metrics and mutation burden.

The immunoSEQ Assay was used to immunosequence TCRbeta CDR3 regions from genomic DNA. Before high-throughput sequencing, genomic DNA was amplified using bias-controlled multiplex PCR. The authors' analysis ran thus. To quantify the absolute abundance of each unique TCRbeta CDR3 region, the sequences were collapsed and filtered. Clonality, defined as 1 minus Pielou's evenness, was calculated using productive rearrangements only. Clones with significantly greater frequencies in on-treatment versus baseline samples were identified using a previously published method. TCRdb took this table from immuneACCESS and kept in-frame rearrangements with V and J called. Such tables lack part of the clones; where checked against another copy, unresolved V genes explain under half of the gap, and the rest is unexplained. From that table come the V and J calls and clone size; the DNA was used to work out D and trimming. Here the sample has tens of thousands of clones; 55% to 70% occur a single time. The ten most abundant clones make up under 20% of the sample.

Germline trimming: 2 bases from V, 2 bases from J; junction bases outside gene matches: 3. Spanning cysteine to phenylalanine, the CDR3 consists of 15 amino acids. Left in the record is the CDR3 DNA by itself, 45 bases read in frame from the first base. CDR1 and CDR2, looked up from the germline V gene, are MGHRA and YSYEKL. The sample's treatment or condition, from its label and the paper: randomized to nivolumab then ipilimumab (arm A) or the reverse (arm B). No trial patient had received prior DNA-damaging chemotherapy. Live CD3+CD8+ cells negative for CD19 and CD56 were sorted from thawed PBMCs on a FACS Aria II flow cytometer. The samples were obtained from melanoma patients enrolled in CheckMate 064, an open-label, randomized phase II trial testing sequential checkpoint blockade. Peripheral blood mononuclear cells were obtained through leukapheresis, purified using Ficoll-Paque, and frozen in human serum containing approximately 10% DMSO. Immediately after sorting, the purity of the sorted blood CD3+CD8+ cells was confirmed to be >95%, and DNA was then extracted.

The sequencing here drew on CD8+ T cells sorted from blood (inferred from file names), taken from a patient given nivolumab and ipilimumab in sequence. This receptor chain uses TRBV4-1 and TRBJ2-7, and TRBD1 aligns with 10 junction nucleotides. The TCR originated in a human donor with melanoma. The DNA sequence follows: TGCGCCAGCAGCCAACAGGACAGGGGGGCCTACGAGCAGTACTTC. Translation gives CASSQQDRGAYEQYF.